This TCR beta chain was sequenced for a study of T cells in Graves' hyperthyroidism and ophthalmopathy. General study results and limits: A model of 13 V-J pairs discriminated ophthalmopathy from stable hyperthyroidism. Most expanded thyroid clonotypes above 0.001 also appeared in blood.

The germline CDR1 and CDR2 sequences are KGHSH and LQKENI. The ends were cut back, 2 bases at V and 6 bases at J, with 8 bases in the middle. The length of the CDR3 is 13 residues. Amplification yielded TCR beta CDR3 regions, with RNA transcripts as the source. The primer set for the first-round RT-PCR of the TCR CDR3 was HTBI. TCRdb reprocessed the multiplex PCR reads via MiXCR and lists one record per CDR3 protein. The table lists about 640,000 distinct CDR3 sequences, roughly 20% of them singletons, with 34% in the top ten. Exclusions: uncontrolled infection, other autoimmune disease, pregnancy, lactation. Extraction of PBMCs used roughly 9.6 ml of fresh peripheral blood. At least ten counts were recorded for this clonotype. Its antigen is unknown.

This TCR derives from a man aged 25 to 45 with Graves' ophthalmopathy. Input material: blood. This chain joins TRBV18 and TRBJ1-5, with D perhaps TRBD1 (5 bases). The CDR3 DNA sequence: TGTGCCAGCTCACCAGACAGAAGTCAGCCCCAGCATTTT. Translating it yields CASSPDRSQPQHF. Full variable domain (missing parts from reference TRBV18 and TRBJ1-5): NAGVMQNPRHLVRRRGQEARLRCSPMKGHSHVYWYRQLPEEGLKFMVYLQKENIIDESGMPKERFSAEFPKEGPSILRIQQVVRGDSAAYFCASSPDRSQPQHFGDGTRLSIL.